This T cell receptor beta chain was profiled in a study of blood T cell repertoires in COVID-19. Germline CDR1 is MDHEN and CDR2 is SYDVKM. V gave up 2 bases and J gave up 1 base, with 20 bases separating them. CDR3 size: 18 residues. Profiled with immunoSEQ multiplex PCR; TCRdb holds only in-frame clones, not every one. The profile covers 14,000 or so clones, with 80% to 90% appearing a single time and 13% to 15% taken by the ten largest. This receptor was obtained from a man over 45 with active COVID-19. The material sequenced was peripheral blood. V usage is TRBV28 and J usage is TRBJ1-1, with D uncertain. CDR3 DNA sequence: TGTGCCAGCAGTTTACCTTCGACATCCACCTCTTGGAACACTGAAGCTTTCTTT. Translating it yields CASSLPSTSTSWNTEAFF.